This T cell receptor (beta chain) was observed in a study of blood T cell repertoires in COVID-19. The overall study: COVID-19 samples from acute and convalescent phases originated in the United States, Italy and Spain. T cells, B-cell-depleted T cells, or PBMCs supplied cDNA or gDNA.

The CDR3 consists of 14 residues. Germline lookup yields CDR1 MDHEN and CDR2 SYDVKM. V was trimmed by 8 bases and J by 4 bases, leaving 17 bases between them. Original handling: Using reference gene primer amplification, nucleated cell counts were estimated. The table came from immunoSEQ multiplex PCR; TCRdb's copy has only in-frame clones and leaves some out. V and J calls and clone size come straight from that table; D and trimming were deduced from the DNA. The sample contains approximately 200,000 clones, 84% of which appear only once. This sequence originates from a woman aged 25 to 39 who had recovered from COVID-19. Sequencing input: peripheral blood. The chain uses TRBV28 and TRBJ1-1; tentative D call: TRBD1 (6 bases). In DNA, the CDR3 is TGTGCCAGCTCGGGACACCCGCCCGCCACTGAAGCTTTCTTT. This translates into CASSGHPPATEAFF. Complete variable domain (other parts from reference TRBV28 and TRBJ1-1): DVKVTQSSRYLVKRTGEKVFLECVQDMDHENMFWYRQDPGLGLRLIYFSYDVKMKEKGDIPEGYSVSREKKERFSLILESASTNQTSMYLCASSGHPPATEAFFGQGTRLTVV.